This TCR beta chain was captured in a study of response to subunit inactivated influenza vaccine. Broader study findings: It was suggested by the authors that few new T cells are recruited by each seasonal influenza vaccination.

Germline assignment: CDR1 SGHAT and CDR2 FQNNGV. There are 14 residues in the CDR3. V lost 3 bases, J lost 6 bases, and 13 bases lay in between. There are a few counts of this clonotype. The antigen remains undetermined. TCRdb recomputed calls from the RT-PCR reads with MiXCR, one row per CDR3 protein. The sample consists of under 550,000 distinct CDR3 sequences, approximately 6.9% of them appearing once. Sequencing used PBMCs from blood, obtained less than 30 months after vaccination. J is TRBJ2-3 and V is TRBV11-2, with a possible D match to TRBD2 (6 bases). The receptor was isolated from a man aged 45 to 75 who received an inactivated influenza vaccine. CDR3 sequence: CASSFGAGMDTQYF. The DNA of the CDR3 is TGTGCCAGCAGCTTCGGCGCGGGGATGGATACGCAGTATTTT.